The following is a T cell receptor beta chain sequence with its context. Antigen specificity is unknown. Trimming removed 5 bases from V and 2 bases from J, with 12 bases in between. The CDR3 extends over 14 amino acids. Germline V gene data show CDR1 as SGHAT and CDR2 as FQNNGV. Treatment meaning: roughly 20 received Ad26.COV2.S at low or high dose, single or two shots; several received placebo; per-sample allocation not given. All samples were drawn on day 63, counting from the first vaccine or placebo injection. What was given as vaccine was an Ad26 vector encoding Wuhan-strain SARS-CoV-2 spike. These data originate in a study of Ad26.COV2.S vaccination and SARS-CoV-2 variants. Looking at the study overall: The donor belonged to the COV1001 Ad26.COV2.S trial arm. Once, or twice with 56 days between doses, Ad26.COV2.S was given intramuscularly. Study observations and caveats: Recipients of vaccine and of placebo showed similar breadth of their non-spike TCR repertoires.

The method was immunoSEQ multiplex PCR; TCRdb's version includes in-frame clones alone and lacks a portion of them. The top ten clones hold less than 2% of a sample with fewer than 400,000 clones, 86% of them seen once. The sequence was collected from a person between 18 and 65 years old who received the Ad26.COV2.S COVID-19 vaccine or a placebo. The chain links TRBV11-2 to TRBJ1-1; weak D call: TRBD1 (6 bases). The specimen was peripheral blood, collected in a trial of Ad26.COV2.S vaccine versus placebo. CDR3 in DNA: TGTGCCAGCAGCCGCACGGGGGGCAACACTGAAGCTTTCTTT. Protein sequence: CASSRTGGNTEAFF.